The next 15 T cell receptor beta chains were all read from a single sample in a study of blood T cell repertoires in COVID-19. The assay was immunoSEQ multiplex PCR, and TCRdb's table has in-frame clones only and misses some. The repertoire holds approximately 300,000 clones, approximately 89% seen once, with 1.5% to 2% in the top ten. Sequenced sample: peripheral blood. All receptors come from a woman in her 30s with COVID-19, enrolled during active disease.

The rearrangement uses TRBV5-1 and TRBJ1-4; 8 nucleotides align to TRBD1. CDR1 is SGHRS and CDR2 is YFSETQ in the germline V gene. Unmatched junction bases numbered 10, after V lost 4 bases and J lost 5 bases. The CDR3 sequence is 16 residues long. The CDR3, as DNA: TGCGCCAGCAGCCCGTTCTGGGACAGGTCAAATGAAAAACTGTTTTTT. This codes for CASSPFWDRSNEKLFF.

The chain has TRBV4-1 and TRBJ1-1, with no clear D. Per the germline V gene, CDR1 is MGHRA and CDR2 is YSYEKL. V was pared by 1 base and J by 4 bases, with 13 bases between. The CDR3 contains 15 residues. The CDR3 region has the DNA TGCGCCAGCAGCCAAGTCCGGGCGGGTGGCACTGAAGCTTTCTTT. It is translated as CASSQVRAGGTEAFF.

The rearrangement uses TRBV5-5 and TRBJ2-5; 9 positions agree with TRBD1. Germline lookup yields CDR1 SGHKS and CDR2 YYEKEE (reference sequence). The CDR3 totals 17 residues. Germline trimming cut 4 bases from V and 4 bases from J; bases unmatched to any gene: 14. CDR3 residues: CASSLYPGQGGRETQYF. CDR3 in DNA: TGTGCCAGCAGCCTTTACCCGGGACAGGGAGGAAGAGAGACCCAGTACTTC.

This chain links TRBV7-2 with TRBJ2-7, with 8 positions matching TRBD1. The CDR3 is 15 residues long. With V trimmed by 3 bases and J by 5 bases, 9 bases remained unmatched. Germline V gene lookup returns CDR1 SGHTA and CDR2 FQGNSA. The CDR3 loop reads CASSFNRGAPNEQYF. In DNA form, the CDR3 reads TGTGCCAGCAGCTTCAACAGGGGGGCCCCTAACGAGCAGTACTTC.

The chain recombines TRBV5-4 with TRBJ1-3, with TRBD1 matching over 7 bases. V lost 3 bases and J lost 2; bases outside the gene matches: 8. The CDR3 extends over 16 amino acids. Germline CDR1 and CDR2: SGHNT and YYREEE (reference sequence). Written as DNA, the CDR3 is TGTGCCAGCAGCTCCGGGACAGATTCGGCTGGAAACACCATATATTTT. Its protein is CASSSGTDSAGNTIYF. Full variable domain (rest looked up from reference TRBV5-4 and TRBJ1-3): ETGVTQSPTHLIKTRGQQVTLRCSSQSGHNTVSWYQQALGQGPQFIFQYYREEENGRGNFPPRFSGLQFPNYSSELNVNALELDDSALYLCASSSGTDSAGNTIYFGEGSWLTVV.

DNA for the CDR3: TGTGCCAGCAGTCGCGACATGAACACTGAAGCTTTCTTT. This gives the protein CASSRDMNTEAFF. V gene TRBV2 combines with J gene TRBJ1-1; D unresolved. Looked up from germline, CDR1 is SNHLY and CDR2 is FYNNEI. The V end was cut by 5 bases, the J end by 0 bases, with 7 bases between. The CDR3 extends over 13 amino acids. The whole variable domain, filled in from reference TRBV2 and TRBJ1-1, reads EPEVTQTPSHQVTQMGQEVILRCVPISNHLYFYWYRQILGQKVEFLVSFYNNEISEKSEIFDDQFSVERPDGSNFTLKIRSTKLEDSAMYFCASSRDMNTEAFFGQGTRLTVV.

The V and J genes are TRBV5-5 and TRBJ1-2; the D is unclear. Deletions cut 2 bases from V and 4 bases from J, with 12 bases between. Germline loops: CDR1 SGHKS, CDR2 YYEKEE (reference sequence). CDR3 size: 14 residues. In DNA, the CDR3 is TGTGCCAGCAGCTTTCGGTCGTCCGTCTATGGCTACACCTTC. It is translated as CASSFRSSVYGYTF.

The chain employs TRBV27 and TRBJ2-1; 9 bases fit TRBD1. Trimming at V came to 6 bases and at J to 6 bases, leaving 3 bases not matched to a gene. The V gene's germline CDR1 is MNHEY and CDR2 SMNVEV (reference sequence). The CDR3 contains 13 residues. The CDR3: CASRGTGSNEQFF. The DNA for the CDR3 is TGTGCCAGCAGAGGGACAGGGTCCAATGAGCAGTTCTTC.

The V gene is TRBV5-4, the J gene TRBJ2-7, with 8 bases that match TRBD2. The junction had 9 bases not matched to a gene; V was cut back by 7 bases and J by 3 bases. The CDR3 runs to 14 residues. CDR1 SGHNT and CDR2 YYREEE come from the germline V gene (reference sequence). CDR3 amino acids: CASDRPGGNYEQYF. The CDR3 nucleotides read TGTGCCAGCGACCGGCCGGGAGGGAACTACGAGCAGTACTTC.

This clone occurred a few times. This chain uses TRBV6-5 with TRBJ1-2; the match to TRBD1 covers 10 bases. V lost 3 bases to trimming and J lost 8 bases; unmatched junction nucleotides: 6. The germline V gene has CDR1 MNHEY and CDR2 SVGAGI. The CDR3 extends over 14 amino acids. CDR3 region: CASSYSTGGLGYTF. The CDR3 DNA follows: TGTGCCAGCAGTTATTCGACAGGGGGCTTGGGCTACACCTTC.

CDR3 sequence: CASSTSGGDTEAFF. In DNA form, the CDR3 reads TGCGCCAGCAGCACTTCGGGAGGCGACACTGAAGCTTTCTTT. The V gene is TRBV5-1, the J gene TRBJ1-1; D remains unclear. V lost 4 bases and J lost 3, with 13 bases in between. Germline CDR1 SGHRS, CDR2 YFSETQ. This CDR3 has 14 amino acids.

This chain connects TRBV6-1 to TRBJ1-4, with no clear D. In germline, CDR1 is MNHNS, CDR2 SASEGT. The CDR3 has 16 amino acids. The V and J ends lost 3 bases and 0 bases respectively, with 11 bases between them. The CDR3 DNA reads TGTGCCAGCAGTGACCGGGGTGGTGCAACTAATGAAAAACTGTTTTTT. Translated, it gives CASSDRGGATNEKLFF.

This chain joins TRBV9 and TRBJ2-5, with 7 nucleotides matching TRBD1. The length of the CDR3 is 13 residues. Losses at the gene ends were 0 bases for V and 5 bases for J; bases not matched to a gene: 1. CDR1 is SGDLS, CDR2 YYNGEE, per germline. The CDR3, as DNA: TGTGCCAGCAGCGTAGCGGACAGGGAGACCCAGTACTTC. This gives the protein CASSVADRETQYF.

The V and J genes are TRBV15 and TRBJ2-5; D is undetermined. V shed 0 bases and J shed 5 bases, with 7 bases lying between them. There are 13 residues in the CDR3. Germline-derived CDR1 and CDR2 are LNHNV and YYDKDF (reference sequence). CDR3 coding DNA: TGTGCCACCAGCAGAGATAATGCGGAGACCCAGTACTTC. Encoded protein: CATSRDNAETQYF. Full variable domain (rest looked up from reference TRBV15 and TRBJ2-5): DAMVIQNPRYQVTQFGKPVTLSCSQTLNHNVMYWYQQKSSQAPKLLFHYYDKDFNNEADTPDNFQSRRPNTSFCFLDIRSPGLGDTAMYLCATSRDNAETQYFGPGTRLLVL.

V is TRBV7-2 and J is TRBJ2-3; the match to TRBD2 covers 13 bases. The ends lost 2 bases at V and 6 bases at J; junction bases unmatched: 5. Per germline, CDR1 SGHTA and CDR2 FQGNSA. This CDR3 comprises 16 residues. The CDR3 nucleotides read TGTGCCAGCAGCTTATTAACTAGCGGGGGGGATGATACGCAGTATTTT. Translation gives CASSLLTSGGDDTQYF.